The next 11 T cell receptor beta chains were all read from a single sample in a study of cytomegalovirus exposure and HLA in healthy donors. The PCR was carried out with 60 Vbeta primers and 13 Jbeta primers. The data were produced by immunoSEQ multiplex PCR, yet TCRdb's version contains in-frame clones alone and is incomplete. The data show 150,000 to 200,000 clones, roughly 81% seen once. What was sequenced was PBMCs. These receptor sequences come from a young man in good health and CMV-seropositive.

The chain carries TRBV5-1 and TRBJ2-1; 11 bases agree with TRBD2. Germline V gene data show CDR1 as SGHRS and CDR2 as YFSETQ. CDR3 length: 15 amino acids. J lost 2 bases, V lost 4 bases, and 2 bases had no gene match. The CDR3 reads CASSSSGGAYNEQFF. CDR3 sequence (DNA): TGCGCCAGCAGCAGTAGCGGGGGGGCCTACAATGAGCAGTTCTTC.

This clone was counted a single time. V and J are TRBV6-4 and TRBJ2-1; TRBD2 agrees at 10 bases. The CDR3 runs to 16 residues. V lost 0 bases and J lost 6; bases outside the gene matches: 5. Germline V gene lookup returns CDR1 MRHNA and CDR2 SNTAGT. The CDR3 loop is CASSDSASGGANEQFF. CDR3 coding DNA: TGTGCCAGCAGTGACTCGGCCAGCGGGGGGGCCAATGAGCAGTTCTTC.

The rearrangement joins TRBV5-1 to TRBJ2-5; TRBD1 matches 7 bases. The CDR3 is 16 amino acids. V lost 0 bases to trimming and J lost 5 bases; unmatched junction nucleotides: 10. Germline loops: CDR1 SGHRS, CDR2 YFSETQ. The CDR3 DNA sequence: TGCGCCAGCAGCTTGGGGGGACAGTTCCAGGGGGAGACCCAGTACTTC. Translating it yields CASSLGGQFQGETQYF.

CDR3 nucleotide sequence: TGTGCCAGCAGGGGACAGGGCACTGAAAAACTGTTTTTT. Amino acid sequence: CASRGQGTEKLFF. The V gene is TRBV6-5, the J gene TRBJ1-4; 9 bases align to TRBD1. From germline, CDR1 is MNHEY and CDR2 SVGAGI. The junction had 3 bases not matched to a gene; V was cut back by 6 bases and J by 7 bases. The CDR3 contains 13 residues.

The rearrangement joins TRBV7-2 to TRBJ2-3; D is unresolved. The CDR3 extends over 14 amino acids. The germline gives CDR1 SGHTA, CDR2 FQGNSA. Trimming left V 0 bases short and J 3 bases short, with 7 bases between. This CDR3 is CASSLAGVTDTQYF. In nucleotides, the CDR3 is TGTGCCAGCAGCTTAGCCGGTGTAACAGATACGCAGTATTTT.

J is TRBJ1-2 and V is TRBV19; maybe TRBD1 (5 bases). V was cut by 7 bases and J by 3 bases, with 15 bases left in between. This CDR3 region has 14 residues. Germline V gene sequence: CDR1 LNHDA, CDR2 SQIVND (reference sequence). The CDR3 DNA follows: TGTGCCAGTATTAACCAGGGCGGTGACTATGGCTACACCTTC. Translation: CASINQGGDYGYTF.

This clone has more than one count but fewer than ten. The CDR3 DNA is TGCGCCAGCAGCCTAGGACAGGGTGGTGGGGCCAACGTCCTGACTTTC. Its translation: CASSLGQGGGANVLTF. The chain carries TRBV4-3 and TRBJ2-6; the match to TRBD1 covers 8 bases. V shed 4 bases and J 3 bases; nucleotides not matched to a gene: 5. CDR3 length equals 16 residues. Germline lookup yields CDR1 LGHNA and CDR2 YSLEER.

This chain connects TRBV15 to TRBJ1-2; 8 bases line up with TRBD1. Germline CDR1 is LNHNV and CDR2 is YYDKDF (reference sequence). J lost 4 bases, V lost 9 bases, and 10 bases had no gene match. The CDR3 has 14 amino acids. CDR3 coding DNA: TGTGCCACTTATTCCGACAGGGGAGGCTATGGCTACACCTTC. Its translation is CATYSDRGGYGYTF.

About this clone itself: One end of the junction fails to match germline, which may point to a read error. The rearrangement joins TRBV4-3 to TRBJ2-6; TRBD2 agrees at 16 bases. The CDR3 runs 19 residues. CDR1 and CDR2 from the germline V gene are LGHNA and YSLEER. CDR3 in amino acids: CASSQAGTSGGAGANGLTF. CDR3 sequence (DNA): TGCGCCAGCAGCCAAGCAGGGACTAGCGGGGGGGCTGGGGCCAACGGCCTGACTTTC.

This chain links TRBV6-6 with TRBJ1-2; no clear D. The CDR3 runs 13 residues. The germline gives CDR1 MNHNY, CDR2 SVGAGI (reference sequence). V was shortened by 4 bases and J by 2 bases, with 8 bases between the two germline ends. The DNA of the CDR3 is TGTGCCAGCAGTTCCCCGAGGAACTATGGCTACACCTTC. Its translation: CASSSPRNYGYTF.

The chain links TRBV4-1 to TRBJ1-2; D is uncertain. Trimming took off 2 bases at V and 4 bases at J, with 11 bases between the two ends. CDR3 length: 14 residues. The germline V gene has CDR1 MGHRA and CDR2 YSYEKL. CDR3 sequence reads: CASSQSLGFYGYTF. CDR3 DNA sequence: TGCGCCAGCAGCCAAAGTCTAGGCTTCTATGGCTACACCTTC.